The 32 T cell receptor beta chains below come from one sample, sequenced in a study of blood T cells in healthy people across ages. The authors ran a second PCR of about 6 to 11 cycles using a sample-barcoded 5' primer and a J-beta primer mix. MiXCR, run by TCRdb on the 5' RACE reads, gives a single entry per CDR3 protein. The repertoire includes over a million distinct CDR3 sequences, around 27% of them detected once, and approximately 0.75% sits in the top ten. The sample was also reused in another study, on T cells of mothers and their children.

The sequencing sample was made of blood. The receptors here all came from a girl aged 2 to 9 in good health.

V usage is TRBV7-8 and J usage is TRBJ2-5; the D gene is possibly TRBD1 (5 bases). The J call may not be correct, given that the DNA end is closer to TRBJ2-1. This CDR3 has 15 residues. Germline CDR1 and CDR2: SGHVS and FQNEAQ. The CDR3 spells CASSSHSGRWNEQFF. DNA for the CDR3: TGTGCCAGCAGCTCCCATTCAGGGCGGTGGAATGAGCAGTTCTTC.

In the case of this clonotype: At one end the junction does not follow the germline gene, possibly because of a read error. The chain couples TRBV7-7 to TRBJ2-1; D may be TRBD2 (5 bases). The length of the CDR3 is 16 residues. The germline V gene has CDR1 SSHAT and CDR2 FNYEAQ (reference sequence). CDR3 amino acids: CASSLGPGSSYNEQFF. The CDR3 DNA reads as TGTGCTAGCAGCTTAGGTCCGGGGAGCTCCTACAATGAGCAGTTCTTC.

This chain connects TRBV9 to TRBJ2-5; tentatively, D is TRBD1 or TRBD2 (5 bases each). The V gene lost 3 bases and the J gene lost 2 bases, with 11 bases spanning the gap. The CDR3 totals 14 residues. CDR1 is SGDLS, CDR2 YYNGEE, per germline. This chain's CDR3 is CASSGGRTQETQYF. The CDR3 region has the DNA TGTGCCAGCAGCGGGGGCAGGACTCAAGAGACCCAGTACTTC.

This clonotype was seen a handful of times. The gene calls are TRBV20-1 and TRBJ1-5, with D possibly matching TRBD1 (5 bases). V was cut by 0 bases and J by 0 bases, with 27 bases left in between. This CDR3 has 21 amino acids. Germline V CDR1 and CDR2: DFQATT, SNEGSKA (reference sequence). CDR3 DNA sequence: TGCAGTGCTAGAGATCATCTCGCTGGGGCCCGTGGTCTATATAGCAATCAGCCCCAGCATTTT. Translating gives CSARDHLAGARGLYSNQPQHF.

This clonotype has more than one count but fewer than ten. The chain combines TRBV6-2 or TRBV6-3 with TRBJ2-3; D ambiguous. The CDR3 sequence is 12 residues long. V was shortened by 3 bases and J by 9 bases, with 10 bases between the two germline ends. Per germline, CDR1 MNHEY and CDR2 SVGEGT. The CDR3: CASSYNRATQYF. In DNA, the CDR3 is TGTGCCAGCAGTTATAACCGGGCAACGCAGTATTTT.

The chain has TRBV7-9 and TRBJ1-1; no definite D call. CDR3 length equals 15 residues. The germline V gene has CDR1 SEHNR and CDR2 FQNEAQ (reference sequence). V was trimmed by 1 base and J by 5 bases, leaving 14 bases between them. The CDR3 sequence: CASSLEMDGLTEAFF. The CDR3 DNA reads TGTGCCAGCAGCTTAGAGATGGACGGGCTGACTGAAGCTTTCTTT. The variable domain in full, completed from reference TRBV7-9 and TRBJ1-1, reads DTGVSQNPRHKITKRGQNVTFRCDPISEHNRLYWYRQTLGQGPEFLTYFQNEAQLEKSRLLSDRFSAERPKGSFSTLEIQRTEQGDSAMYLCASSLEMDGLTEAFFGQGTRLTVV.

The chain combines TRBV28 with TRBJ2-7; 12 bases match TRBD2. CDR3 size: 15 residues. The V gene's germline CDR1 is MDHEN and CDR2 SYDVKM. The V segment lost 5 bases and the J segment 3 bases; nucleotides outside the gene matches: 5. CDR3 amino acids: CASSPTSGGLYEQYF. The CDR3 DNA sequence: TGTGCCAGCAGTCCGACTAGCGGGGGCCTCTACGAGCAGTACTTC.

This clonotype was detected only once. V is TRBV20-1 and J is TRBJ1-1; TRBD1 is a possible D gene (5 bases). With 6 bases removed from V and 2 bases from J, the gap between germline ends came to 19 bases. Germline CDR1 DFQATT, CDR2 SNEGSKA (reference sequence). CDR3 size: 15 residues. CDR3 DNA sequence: TGCAGTGCCCCACCGAGGGGTTATCGTAACACTGAAGCTTTCTTT. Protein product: CSAPPRGYRNTEAFF.

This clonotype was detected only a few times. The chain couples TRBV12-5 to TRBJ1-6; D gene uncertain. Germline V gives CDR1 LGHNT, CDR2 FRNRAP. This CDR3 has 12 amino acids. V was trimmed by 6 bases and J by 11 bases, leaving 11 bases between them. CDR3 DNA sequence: TGTGCTAGTGGAGCGGAAGTGGCACCCCTCCACTTT. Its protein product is CASGAEVAPLHF.

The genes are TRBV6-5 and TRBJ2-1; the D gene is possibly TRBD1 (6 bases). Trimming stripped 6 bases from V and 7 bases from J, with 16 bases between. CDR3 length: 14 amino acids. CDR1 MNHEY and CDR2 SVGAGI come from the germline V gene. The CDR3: CASRPQRGMNEQFF. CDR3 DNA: TGTGCCAGCAGACCCCAGAGGGGGATGAATGAGCAGTTCTTC.

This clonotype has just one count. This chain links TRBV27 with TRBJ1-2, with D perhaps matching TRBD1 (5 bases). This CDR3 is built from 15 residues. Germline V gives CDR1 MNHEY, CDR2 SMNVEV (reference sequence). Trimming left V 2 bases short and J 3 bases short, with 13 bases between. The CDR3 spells CASSLSRGLDYGYTF. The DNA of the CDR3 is TGTGCCAGCAGTTTAAGTCGGGGACTCGACTATGGCTACACCTTC.

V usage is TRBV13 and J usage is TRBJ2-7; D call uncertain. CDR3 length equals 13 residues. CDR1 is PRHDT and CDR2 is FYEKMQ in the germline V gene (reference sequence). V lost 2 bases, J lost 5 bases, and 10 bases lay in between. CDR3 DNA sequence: TGTGCCAGCAGCTTACTCGGGCAAGACGAGCAGTACTTC. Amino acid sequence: CASSLLGQDEQYF.

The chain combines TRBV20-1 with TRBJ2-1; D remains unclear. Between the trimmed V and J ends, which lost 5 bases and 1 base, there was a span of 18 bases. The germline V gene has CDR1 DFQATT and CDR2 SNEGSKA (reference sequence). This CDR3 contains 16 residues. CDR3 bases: TGCAGTGCTGTCCCCTTGCGAGTTCGGTCCTACAATGAGCAGTTCTTC. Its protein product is CSAVPLRVRSYNEQFF.

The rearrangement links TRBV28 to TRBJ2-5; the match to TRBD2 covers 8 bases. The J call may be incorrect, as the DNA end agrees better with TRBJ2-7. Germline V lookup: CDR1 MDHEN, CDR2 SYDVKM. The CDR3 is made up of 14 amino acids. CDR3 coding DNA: TGTGCCAGCAGTTCCGGAGCGGGGGACTACGAGCAGTACTTC. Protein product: CASSSGAGDYEQYF.

The CDR3 region is CASSLGAGWGDEQFF. DNA for the CDR3: TGTGCCAGCAGCTTAGGAGCGGGGTGGGGAGATGAGCAGTTCTTC. The genes are TRBV7-6 and TRBJ2-1; 7 bases fit TRBD2. The CDR3 runs to 15 residues. In germline, CDR1 is SGHVS, CDR2 FNYEAQ. V lost 1 base and J lost 8; bases outside the gene matches: 8.

CDR3 loop: CAIEANEGTEAFF. The DNA for the CDR3 is TGTGCCATCGAAGCAAATGAGGGGACTGAAGCTTTCTTT. This chain connects TRBV10-3 to TRBJ1-1; D is perhaps TRBD1 (5 bases). Germline V gives CDR1 ENHRY, CDR2 SYGVKD. Trimming left V 8 bases short and J 5 bases short, with 15 bases between. The CDR3 is 13 residues long.

CDR3 protein: CASSPPGKGGVVQETQYF. CDR3 sequence (DNA): TGTGCCAGCAGTCCCCCGGGCAAGGGTGGGGTAGTCCAAGAGACCCAGTACTTC. V is TRBV28 and J is TRBJ2-5; D gene ambiguous. CDR1 and CDR2 (germline): MDHEN, SYDVKM. The CDR3 spans 18 residues. Trimming left V 5 bases short and J 1 base short, with 23 bases between.

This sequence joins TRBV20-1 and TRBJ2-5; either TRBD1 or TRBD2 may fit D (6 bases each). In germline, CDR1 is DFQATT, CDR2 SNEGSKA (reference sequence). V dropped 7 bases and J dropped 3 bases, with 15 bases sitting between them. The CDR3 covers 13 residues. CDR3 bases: TGCAGTGTAACGAGGGGGGTGGAAGAGACCCAGTACTTC. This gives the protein CSVTRGVEETQYF.

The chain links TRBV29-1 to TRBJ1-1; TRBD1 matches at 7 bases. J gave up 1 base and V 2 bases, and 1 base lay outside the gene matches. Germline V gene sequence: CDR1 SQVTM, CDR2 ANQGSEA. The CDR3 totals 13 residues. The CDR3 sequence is CSVEPGGNTEAFF. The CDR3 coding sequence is TGCAGCGTTGAACCAGGGGGGAACACTGAAGCTTTCTTT. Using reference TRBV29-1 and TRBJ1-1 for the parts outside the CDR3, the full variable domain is SAVISQKPSRDICQRGTSLTIQCQVDSQVTMMFWYRQQPGQSLTLIATANQGSEATYESGFVIDKFPISRPNLTFSTLTVSNMSPEDSSIYLCSVEPGGNTEAFFGQGTRLTVV.

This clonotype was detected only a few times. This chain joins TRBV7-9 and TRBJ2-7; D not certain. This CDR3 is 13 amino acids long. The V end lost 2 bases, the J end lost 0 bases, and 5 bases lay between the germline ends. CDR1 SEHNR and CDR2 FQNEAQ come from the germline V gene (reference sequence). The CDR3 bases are TGTGCCAGCAGCTTAAAGGACTCCTACGAGCAGTACTTC. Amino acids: CASSLKDSYEQYF.

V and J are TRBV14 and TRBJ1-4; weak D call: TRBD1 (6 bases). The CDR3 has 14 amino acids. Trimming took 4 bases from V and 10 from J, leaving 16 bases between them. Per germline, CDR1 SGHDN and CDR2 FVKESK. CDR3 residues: CASSPDSGIAKLFF. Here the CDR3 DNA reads TGTGCCAGCAGCCCGGACAGCGGCATTGCAAAACTGTTTTTT.

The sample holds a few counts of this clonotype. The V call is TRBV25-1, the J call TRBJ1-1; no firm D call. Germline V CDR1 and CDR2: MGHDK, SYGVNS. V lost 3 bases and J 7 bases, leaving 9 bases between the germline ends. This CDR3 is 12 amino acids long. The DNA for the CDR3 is TGTGCCAGCAGTGACTGGACGGATGAAGCTTTCTTT. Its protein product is CASSDWTDEAFF.

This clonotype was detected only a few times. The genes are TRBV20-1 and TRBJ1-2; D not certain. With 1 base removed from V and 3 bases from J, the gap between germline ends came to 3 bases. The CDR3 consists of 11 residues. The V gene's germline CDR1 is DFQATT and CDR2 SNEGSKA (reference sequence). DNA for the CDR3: TGCAGTGCTAGAGCCTACTATGGCTACACCTTC. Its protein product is CSARAYYGYTF.

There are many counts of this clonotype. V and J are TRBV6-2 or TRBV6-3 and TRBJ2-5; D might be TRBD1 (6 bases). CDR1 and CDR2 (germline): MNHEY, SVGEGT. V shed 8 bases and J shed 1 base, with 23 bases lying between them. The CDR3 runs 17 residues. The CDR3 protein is CASVGFLRDTTQETQYF. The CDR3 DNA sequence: TGTGCCAGCGTAGGGTTCCTCCGGGACACCACCCAAGAGACCCAGTACTTC.

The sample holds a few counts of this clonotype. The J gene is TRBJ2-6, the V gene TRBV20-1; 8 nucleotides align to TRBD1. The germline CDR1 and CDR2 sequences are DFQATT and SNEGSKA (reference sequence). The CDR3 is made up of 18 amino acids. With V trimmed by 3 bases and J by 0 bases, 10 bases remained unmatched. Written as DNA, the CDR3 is TGCAGTGCTAGTTTCCCGGGACAGGTCCACTCTGGGGCCAACGTCCTGACTTTC. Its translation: CSASFPGQVHSGANVLTF.

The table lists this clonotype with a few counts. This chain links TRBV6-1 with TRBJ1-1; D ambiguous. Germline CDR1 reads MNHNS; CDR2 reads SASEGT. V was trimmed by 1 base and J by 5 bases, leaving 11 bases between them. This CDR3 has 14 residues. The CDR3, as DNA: TGTGCCAGCAGTGAAGTAGGCGGGGTGACTGAAGCTTTCTTT. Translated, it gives CASSEVGGVTEAFF.

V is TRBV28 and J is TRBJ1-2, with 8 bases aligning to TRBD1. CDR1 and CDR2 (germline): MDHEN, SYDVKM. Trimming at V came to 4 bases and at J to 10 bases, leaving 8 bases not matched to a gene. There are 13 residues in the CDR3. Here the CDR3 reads CASSSGQADFYTF. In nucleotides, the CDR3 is TGTGCCAGCAGTTCGGGACAGGCCGATTTCTACACCTTC.

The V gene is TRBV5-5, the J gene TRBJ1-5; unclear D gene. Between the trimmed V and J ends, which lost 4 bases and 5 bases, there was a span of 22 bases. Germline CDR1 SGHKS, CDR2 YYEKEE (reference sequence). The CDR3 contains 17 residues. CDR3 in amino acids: CASSPSPDLGTYQPQHF. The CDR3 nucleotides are TGTGCCAGCAGCCCATCCCCAGACCTCGGTACCTATCAGCCCCAGCATTTT.

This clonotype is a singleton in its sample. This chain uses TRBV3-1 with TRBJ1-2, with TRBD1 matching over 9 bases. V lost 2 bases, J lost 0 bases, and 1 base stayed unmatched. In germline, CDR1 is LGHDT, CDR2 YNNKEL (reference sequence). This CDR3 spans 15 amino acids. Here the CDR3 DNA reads TGTGCCAGCAGCCAACGGGACAGGGCTAACTATGGCTACACCTTC. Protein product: CASSQRDRANYGYTF.

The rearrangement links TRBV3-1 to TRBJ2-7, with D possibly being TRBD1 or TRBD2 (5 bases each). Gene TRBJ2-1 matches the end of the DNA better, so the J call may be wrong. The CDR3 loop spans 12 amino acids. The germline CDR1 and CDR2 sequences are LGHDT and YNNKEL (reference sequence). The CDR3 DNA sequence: TGTGCCAGCGCCGAGGGGAACAATGAGCAGTTCTTC. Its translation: CASAEGNNEQFF.

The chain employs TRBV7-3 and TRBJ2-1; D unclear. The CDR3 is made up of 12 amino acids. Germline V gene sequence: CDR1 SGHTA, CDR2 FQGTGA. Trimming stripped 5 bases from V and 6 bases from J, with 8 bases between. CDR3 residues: CASSQTVNEQFF. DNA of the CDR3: TGTGCCAGCAGCCAAACTGTCAATGAGCAGTTCTTC. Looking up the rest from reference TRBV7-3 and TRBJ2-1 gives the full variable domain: GAGVSQTPSNKVTEKGKYVELRCDPISGHTALYWYRQSLGQGPEFLIYFQGTGAADDSGLPNDRFFAVRPEGSVSTLKIQRTERGDSAVYLCASSQTVNEQFFGPGTRLTVL.

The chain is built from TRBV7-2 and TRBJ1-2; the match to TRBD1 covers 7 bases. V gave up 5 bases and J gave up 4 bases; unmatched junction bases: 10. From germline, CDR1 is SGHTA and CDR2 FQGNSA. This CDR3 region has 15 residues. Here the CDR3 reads CASSPQTGTGYGYTF. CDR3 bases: TGTGCCAGCAGCCCCCAGACAGGGACGGGCTATGGCTACACCTTC.